The present T cell receptor beta chain was sequenced within a study of read filtering for tumor transcriptome and immune sequencing (dated by TCRdb to 2020 to 2022). As for the study more broadly: The cohort had roughly 17 male and more than 11 female patients with a mean age of about 71 years, ranging from about 45 to 85. By revised international staging, about 8 patients were R-ISS I, 15 to 20 were R-ISS II and over five were R-ISS III. Per sample, about 4.05 to 10.27 million TCR-region mapped reads were obtained with IR-seq, compared with only about 80 to 1,400 with RNA-seq. Whole-transcriptome libraries were prepared with the TruSeq RNA Access Library Prep Kit after DNase treatment. As a main aim, a read-filtering strategy for immune repertoire data was addressed, with the specific question being whether clonotypes supported by a single read should be removed. Using the same bone marrow samples, the study compared TCR repertoires obtained by targeted immune repertoire sequencing with those obtained by bulk whole-transcriptome sequencing. What the research found in general, with its limitations: The correlation between IR-seq and RNA-seq shared clonotype proportions was increased by removal of single-read clonotypes. In IR-seq, single-read clonotypes were roughly four fifths of clonotypes but 3% to 4% of total reads; in RNA-seq they were roughly 72% of clonotypes and less than 45% of reads. Compared with RNA-seq, IR-seq captured clonotypes at much greater depth and more reliably, and a smaller IR-seq throughput was enough to identify most of the shared clonotypes. The sorted CD138-negative fraction was a mixed bone marrow immune population, not purified T cells.

The CDR3, cysteine through phenylalanine, is 16 amino acids long. The entry retains the CDR3 DNA only, 48 bases that are in frame from base 1. The germline V gene sets CDR1 to SGHVS and CDR2 to FNYEAQ. The germline V end is reduced by 4 bases and the J end by 3 bases; junction bases left unmatched: 9. Starting from 400 to 450 ng RNA, TCR libraries were constructed with the Immunoverse kit using molecular barcoded adaptors that cover the alpha/delta and beta/gamma chains. TCR library preparation used the same RNA that went into transcriptome sequencing. Sequencing of the TCR libraries was done on an Illumina HiSeq 4000 with 2 x 150 cycles. Under the source paper's analysis protocol: MiXCR aligned TCR reads to human V, D, J and C references and assembled the aligned reads into CDR3 clonotypes, with quality filtering and error correction included. The tcR package in R was used for analysis of clonotype counts and gene usage diversity. Raw mapping reads were checked after the RNA-seq reads had been mapped by STAR aligner version 2.5.3a onto the human GRCh37 genome. To test how sequencing depth affected the clonotypes detected, IR-seq fastq files were randomly downsampled with Seqtk 1.3. TCRdb reanalyzed the raw reads on its own, using fastp at Q25 for trimming and MiXCR for clone calling, and kept in-frame beta chains. Rows with a matching CDR3 protein are joined into one entry that keeps the most common DNA and genes. TCRdb, not the original authors, processed these V and J calls. The sample table holds approximately 41,000 distinct CDR3 sequences, of which roughly 13% were seen once. The ten largest account for about 30% of the sample.

As regards this clonotype: Its antigen specificity is not known. No base qualities exist here, and no much larger clone lies one base off it.

Bone marrow was sampled from every patient at the time of active disease. Ficoll-Hypaque density gradient centrifugation was used to isolate bone marrow mononuclear cells. CD138-negative cells were obtained by negative selection after labeling with CD138 magnetic microbeads on a MACS separator, removing myeloma plasma cells. The purity of the isolated cells was checked by flow cytometry with CD138 antibodies on an Attune NxT. Total RNA was extracted using TRIzol reagent and was quantified on a NanoDrop spectrophotometer. For each patient, paired RNA-seq and IR-seq were run on the CD138-negative bone marrow sample from that patient.

This clonotype originated in a donor aged 40 or over with multiple myeloma. The source material was a population of CD138-negative cells sorted from bone marrow. What the cell subset or site label conveys for this sample: bone marrow mononuclear cells depleted of CD138+ plasma/myeloma cells by negative magnetic selection. The sequence links TRBV7-6 to TRBJ2-7, with 10 middle bases fitting TRBD2. At the DNA level, the sequence is TGTGCCAGCAGCTCGAGGTCAGCGGGAGGGTACTACGAGCAGTACTTC. This encodes CASSSRSAGGYYEQYF.